A selection of T cell receptor beta chains follows, all from one sample in a study of follicular helper T cells after annual influenza vaccination. Sequencing used immunoSEQ multiplex PCR; TCRdb keeps in-frame clones, though not all of them. The repertoire holds 1,100 or so clones, with just under 80% as singletons. Here the sequenced sample was CXCR5+ CD38+ circulating T follicular helper cells from blood, taken 7 days after influenza vaccination. These receptors were collected from an adult who received the influenza vaccine. Each CDR3 is given with its conserved first and last residue. The order of the fields is V gene, J gene, CDR3 protein.

>TRBV6-1|TRBJ1-3
CASSLAEVRNTIYF
>TRBV27|TRBJ2-7
CASTPMLGSHEQYF
>TRBV5-1|TRBJ2-3
CASSSRTSGSSTDTQYF
>TRBV7-6|TRBJ2-3
CASSLFSGTSGTDTQYF
>TRBV6-1|TRBJ1-6
CASSDVWGSPLHF
>TRBV11-3|TRBJ2-5
CASSRGTQETQYF
>TRBV5-1|TRBJ2-1
CASSLRPPQGTSSYNEQFF
>TRBV11-1|TRBJ2-1
CASSLGAWGNEQFF
>TRBV4-3|TRBJ1-4
CASSQGGRTEKLFF
>TRBV28|TRBJ1-6
CASSPANSYNSPLHF